This T cell receptor beta chain was profiled in a study of T cells in Graves' hyperthyroidism and ophthalmopathy (dated by TCRdb to 2018 to 2020). In the study overall: Peripheral blood was collected at initial diagnosis, before any treatment. TCR V-J signatures able to tell the groups apart were searched for in a discovery cohort of 100 or so patients, of whom over 40 had Graves' ophthalmopathy and roughly 57 had stable Graves' hyperthyroidism. An independent validation cohort of about 19 hyperthyroidism patients and about 15 patients who later progressed to ophthalmopathy tested prospective prediction of ophthalmopathy. The approximately 90 discovery patients were divided at random into training and test sets in a 7:3 ratio. The study also compared thyroid tissue and blood T-cell repertoires from about six Graves' hyperthyroidism patients. After sampling, hyperthyroidism patients received methimazole starting at 30 mg daily, and ophthalmopathy patients received high-dose intravenous methylprednisolone. The paper describes TCR Vbeta CDR3 sequencing of 120 to 150 peripheral blood samples, made up of about 40 ophthalmopathy patients, roughly 80 hyperthyroidism patients and roughly 17 progressor patients. Findings and caveats that apply to the study as a whole: In validation, the model predicted progression to ophthalmopathy with approximately 71% sensitivity and about 72% specificity, a median of 6.5 months before onset. A 13 V-J signature model separated ophthalmopathy from stable hyperthyroidism, with roughly 88% sensitivity and approximately 81% specificity in cross-validation and 80%/75% in testing. Sample size was not statistically predetermined, and investigators were not blinded to group allocation. Most expanded thyroid clonotypes (frequency above 0.001) were also detected in blood, a finding suggesting that blood repertoires may reflect thyroid immune responses.

V gives up 4 bases and J gives up 4 bases, and the segment between their germline ends measures 20 bases. The CDR3 numbers 16 residues from cysteine through phenylalanine. CDR3 DNA is the only sequence kept; it has 48 bases, read in frame from the first base. CDR1 and CDR2, per the germline V gene, are SGHRS and YFSETQ. In the ophthalmopathy patients, disease was moderately to severely active, with a Clinical Activity Score of 3 or more, a NOSPECS grade of 4 or more, and a duration of less than 3 months. The study excluded patients with uncontrolled infections, other autoimmune diseases, pregnancy or lactation. Diagnoses relied on clinical symptoms, serum thyroxine and TRAb, thyroid ultrasound and orbital computed tomography. PBMCs were isolated from more than 9 ml of fresh peripheral blood by Ficoll-Paque density gradient centrifugation. Total RNA was extracted using Trizol reagent, and RNA quality was assessed on an Agilent 2100 Bioanalyzer.

This clonotype was counted once. Its antigen is not yet known. Base quality data are lacking; no much larger clone is found one base away. One read yields weak evidence. TCR beta CDR3 regions were amplified from RNA transcripts. A first-round RT-PCR of the TCR CDR3 used the HTBI primer set with the Qiagen OneStep RT-PCR kit. Libraries were constructed in a second round of multiplex PCR, after which size selection and purification were performed. Paired-end sequencing of the libraries was performed with 100 bp reads on an Illumina HiSeq2000. In the paper's pipeline: SOAPnuke was used to process the raw data, removing reads that contained adapters or uncalled bases, had a mean Phred below 15, or lacked an exact match to the constant primer or identifier. COPE v1.2.5 was used to merge high-quality paired reads, and clonotypes were defined as unique nucleotide sequences. MiTCR v1.1 was used to align the clonotypes against IMGT TRBV, TRBD and TRBJ reference segments. The analysis was restricted to V-J combinations with a frequency above 0.0001, which together covered over 99% of the repertoires. The TCS score was defined as F50 (clonal expansion) divided by E x V (chaos), with BLOSUM62-based TCRdist calculated between CDR3 peptides within each V-J. Welch's t-statistics and random forest reduced just over 500 V-J features to fewer than 15, which were used in a naive Bayes classifier (R e1071). TCRdb reran the public reads through fastp at Q25 and MiXCR, keeping productive beta chains. Merged by CDR3 protein, the rows form single entries marked with the most common genes and DNA. The V and J calls shown here were made by TCRdb, not taken from the authors' results. The table for this sample lists about 250,000 distinct CDR3 sequences; about 24% of them were counted only once. 35% to 40% of the sample is in the top ten clones.

The chain employs TRBV5-1 and TRBJ1-2, with TRBD1 tentatively as D gene (5 bases match). The sequence was obtained from a woman in her thirties or forties with Graves' ophthalmopathy. Sample: blood. In nucleotides, the sequence is TGCGCCAGCAGCCCAAGGGAGGGACGGAGTCCCTATGGCTACACCTTC. Its protein is CASSPREGRSPYGYTF.